The clone carrying this TCR beta chain was detected only once. Its antigen is currently unknown. Germline loops: CDR1 SGHNT, CDR2 YENEEA. This CDR3 comprises 16 residues. V gave up 6 bases and J gave up 8 bases; unmatched junction bases: 16. Clones were read by immunoSEQ multiplex PCR, and TCRdb kept only the in-frame ones, dropping some. The data show approximately 98,000 clones, approximately 96% seen once. This record comes from a study of cytomegalovirus exposure and HLA in healthy donors. Whole-study context: The platform used for the 120 validation repertoires matched that of the roughly 720 first-cohort repertoires, a later analysis reported.

Study-level results: Associated with cytomegalovirus, according to the listing, were about 160 TCR beta chains.

The rearrangement links TRBV11-3 to TRBJ2-1, with 7 bases aligning to TRBD1. The clonotype was recovered from a woman under 30 in good health and CMV-seronegative. Sample: PBMCs. CDR3 in DNA: TGTGCCAGCAGACACATCGAACAGGGGAAGTCCTATGAGCAGTTCTTC. Translated: CASRHIEQGKSYEQFF.